The T cell receptor beta chain described here comes from a study of blood T cell repertoires in COVID-19. Overall study context: COVID-19 samples from acute and convalescent phases originated in the United States, Italy and Spain.

Germline V gene lookup returns CDR1 SEHNR and CDR2 FQNEAQ (reference sequence). This CDR3 region has 14 residues. Losses at the gene ends were 1 base for V and 6 bases for J; bases not matched to a gene: 1. Original handling: How many nucleated cells were present was estimated from reference gene primer amplification. The data were produced by immunoSEQ multiplex PCR, yet TCRdb's version contains in-frame clones alone and is incomplete. V and J calls and clone size are given by that table; D and trimming were obtained from the DNA. The data contain around 150,000 clones, roughly 86% of them seen just once; the ten biggest clones take up about 10%.

The sequence was obtained from a man in his forties or fifties with active or convalescent COVID-19. Sequencing was performed on peripheral blood. The rearrangement uses TRBV7-9 and TRBJ1-4; 8 bases are a match to TRBD1. Here the CDR3 reads CASSLGQGYEKLFF. The CDR3 region has the DNA TGTGCCAGCAGCTTAGGACAGGGGTATGAAAAACTGTTTTTT.